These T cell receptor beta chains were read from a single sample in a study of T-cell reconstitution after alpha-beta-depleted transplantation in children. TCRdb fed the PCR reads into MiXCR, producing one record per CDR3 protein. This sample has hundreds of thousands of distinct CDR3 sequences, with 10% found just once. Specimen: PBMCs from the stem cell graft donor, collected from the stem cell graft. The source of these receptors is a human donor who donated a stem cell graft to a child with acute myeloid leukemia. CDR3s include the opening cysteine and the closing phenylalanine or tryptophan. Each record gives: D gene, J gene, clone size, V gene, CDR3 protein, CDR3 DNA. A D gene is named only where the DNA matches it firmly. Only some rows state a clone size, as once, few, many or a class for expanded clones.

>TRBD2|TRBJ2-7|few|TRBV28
CASSLLGLARTYEQYF
TGTGCCAGCAGTTTACTTGGACTAGCGAGGACCTACGAGCAGTACTTC
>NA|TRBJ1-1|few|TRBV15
CATSRAGFQNTEAFF
TGTGCCACCAGCAGAGCGGGTTTTCAGAACACTGAAGCTTTCTTT
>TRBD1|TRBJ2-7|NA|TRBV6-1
CASSKTGAVEQYF
TGTGCCAGCAGCAAAACAGGGGCGGTCGAGCAGTACTTC
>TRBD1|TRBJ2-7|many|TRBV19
CASSPGQVSYEQYF
TGTGCCAGTAGTCCGGGACAGGTCTCCTACGAGCAGTACTTC
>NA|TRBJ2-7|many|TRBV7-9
CASSLDRAEYF
TGTGCCAGCAGCTTAGACAGGGCGGAGTACTTC
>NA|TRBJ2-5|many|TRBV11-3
CASSPGRETQYF
TGTGCCAGCAGCCCTGGGCGGGAGACCCAGTACTTC
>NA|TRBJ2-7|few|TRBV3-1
CASSQAAGGYEQYF
TGTGCCAGCAGCCAAGCGGCCGGAGGCTACGAGCAGTACTTC
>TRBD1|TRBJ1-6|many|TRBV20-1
CSARDAGRTGYNSPLHF
TGCAGTGCTAGGGATGCTGGACGGACAGGGTATAATTCACCCCTCCACTTT
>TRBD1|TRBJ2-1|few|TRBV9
CASSVEGTGGNDEQFF
TGTGCCAGCAGCGTAGAAGGGACAGGGGGCAACGATGAGCAGTTCTTC
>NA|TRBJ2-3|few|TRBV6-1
CASTPPGVDTQYF
TGTGCCAGCACCCCCCCAGGGGTAGATACGCAGTATTTT
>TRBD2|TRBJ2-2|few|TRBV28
CASSGGTSGDRELFF
TGTGCCAGCAGCGGCGGGACTAGCGGCGACCGGGAGCTGTTTTTT
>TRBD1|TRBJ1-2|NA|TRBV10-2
CASSAAGQGREGYTF
TGCGCCAGCAGTGCCGCGGGACAGGGAAGGGAAGGCTACACCTTC
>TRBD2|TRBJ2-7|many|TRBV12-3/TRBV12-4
CASSQIPRLAATYEQYF
TGTGCCAGCAGCCAAATTCCGCGACTAGCGGCTACCTACGAGCAGTACTTC
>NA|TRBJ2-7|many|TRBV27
CASSEGMYEQYF
TGTGCCAGCTCCGAGGGCATGTACGAGCAGTACTTC
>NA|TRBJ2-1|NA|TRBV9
CASSAQDFSYNEQFF
TGTGCCAGCAGCGCCCAGGATTTCTCCTACAATGAGCAGTTCTTC
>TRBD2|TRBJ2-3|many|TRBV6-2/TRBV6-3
CASSYSPSGRQPSTDTQYF
TGTGCCAGCAGTTACTCTCCTAGCGGGAGACAACCTAGCACAGATACGCAGTATTTT
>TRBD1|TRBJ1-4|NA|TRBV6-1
CASSGRGKTGGATNEKLFF
TGTGCCAGCAGTGGCCGGGGGAAGACAGGGGGCGCGACTAATGAAAAACTGTTTTTT
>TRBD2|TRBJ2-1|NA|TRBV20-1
CSAPPAGADFGNEQFF
TGCAGTGCACCCCCAGCGGGAGCTGATTTTGGCAATGAGCAGTTCTTC
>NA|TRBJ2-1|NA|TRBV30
CAWSVRPSSYNEQFF
TGTGCCTGGAGTGTACGTCCGAGCTCCTACAATGAGCAGTTCTTC
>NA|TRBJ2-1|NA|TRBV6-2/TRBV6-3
CASSPPRNEQFF
TGTGCCAGCAGCCCACCAAGGAATGAGCAGTTCTTC
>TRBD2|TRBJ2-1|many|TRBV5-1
CASANSGSTHNEQFF
TGCGCCAGCGCCAACAGCGGGAGTACCCACAATGAGCAGTTCTTC
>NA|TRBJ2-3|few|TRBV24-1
CATSDLDGPGTQYF
TGTGCCACCAGTGACCTAGACGGGCCCGGTACGCAGTATTTT
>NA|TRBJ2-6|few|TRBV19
CASRDPSGANVLTF
TGTGCCAGTAGAGACCCCAGTGGGGCCAACGTCCTGACTTTC
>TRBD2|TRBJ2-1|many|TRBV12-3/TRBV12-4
CASSIAGAAYNEQFF
TGTGCCAGCAGCATAGCGGGAGCAGCCTACAATGAGCAGTTCTTC
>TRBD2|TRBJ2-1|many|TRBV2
CASRRTSGDTYNEQFF
TGTGCCAGCAGGAGGACTAGCGGGGATACCTACAATGAGCAGTTCTTC
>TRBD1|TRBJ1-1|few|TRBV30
CARNRGPMNTEAFF
TGTGCCCGAAACAGGGGCCCTATGAACACTGAAGCTTTCTTT
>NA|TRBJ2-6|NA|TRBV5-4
CASRVSSGANVLTF
TGTGCCAGCAGGGTTTCCTCTGGGGCCAACGTCCTGACTTTC
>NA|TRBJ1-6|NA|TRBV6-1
CASRHEGGNSPLHF
TGTGCCAGCAGGCACGAGGGGGGCAATTCACCCCTCCACTTT
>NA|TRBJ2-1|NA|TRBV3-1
CASATSPYNEQFF
TGTGCCAGCGCCACCTCACCCTACAATGAGCAGTTCTTC
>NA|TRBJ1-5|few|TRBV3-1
CASSMSSTARGQPQHF
TGTGCCAGCAGCATGTCTTCGACAGCACGGGGTCAGCCCCAGCATTTT
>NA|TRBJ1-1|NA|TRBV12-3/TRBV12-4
CASSYAGTTEAFF
TGTGCCAGCAGTTATGCGGGGACCACTGAAGCTTTCTTT
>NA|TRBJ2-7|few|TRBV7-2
CASSLGTPSLEQYF
TGTGCCAGCAGCTTAGGGACTCCGTCTCTCGAGCAGTACTTC
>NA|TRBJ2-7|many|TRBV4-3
CASSQGLGRHEQYF
TGCGCCAGCAGCCAAGGCTTGGGGAGGCACGAGCAGTACTTC
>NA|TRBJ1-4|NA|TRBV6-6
CASRTYEKLFF
TGTGCCAGCAGGACCTATGAAAAACTGTTTTTT
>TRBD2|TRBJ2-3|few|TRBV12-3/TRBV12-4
CASSLGGRGDTDTQYF
TGTGCCAGCAGTTTAGGCGGGAGGGGGGACACAGATACGCAGTATTTT
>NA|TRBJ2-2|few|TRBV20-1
CSAPFGGRKTGELFF
TGCAGTGCTCCCTTCGGGGGGCGAAAAACCGGGGAGCTGTTTTTT
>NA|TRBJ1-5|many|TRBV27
CASSLWADSNQPQHF
TGTGCCAGCAGTTTATGGGCAGATAGCAATCAGCCCCAGCATTTT
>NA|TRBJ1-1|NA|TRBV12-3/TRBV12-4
CASSLHGTEAFF
TGTGCCAGCAGCCTTCATGGGACTGAAGCTTTCTTT
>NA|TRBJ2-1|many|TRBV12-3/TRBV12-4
CASSFAGSNNEQFF
TGTGCCAGCAGTTTTGCGGGATCGAACAATGAGCAGTTCTTC
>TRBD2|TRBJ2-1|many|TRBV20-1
CSYTSGNHNEQFF
TGCAGTTACACTAGCGGGAATCACAATGAGCAGTTCTTC
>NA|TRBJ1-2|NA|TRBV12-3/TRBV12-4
CASSLALGTASLNYGYTF
TGTGCCAGCAGTTTAGCGCTAGGGACGGCGAGTCTTAACTATGGCTACACCTTC
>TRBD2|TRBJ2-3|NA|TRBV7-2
CASSLEAGMADTQYF
TGTGCCAGCAGCTTAGAAGCGGGGATGGCGGATACGCAGTATTTT
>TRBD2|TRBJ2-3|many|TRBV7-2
CASSLMATSGADTQYF
TGTGCCAGCAGCTTAATGGCGACTAGCGGGGCAGATACGCAGTATTTT
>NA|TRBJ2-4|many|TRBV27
CASSQQGQAKNIQYF
TGTGCCAGCAGTCAACAGGGACAAGCCAAAAACATTCAGTACTTC
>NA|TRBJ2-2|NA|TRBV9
CASSVGAVRNTGELFF
TGTGCCAGCAGCGTAGGAGCAGTTAGGAACACCGGGGAGCTGTTTTTT
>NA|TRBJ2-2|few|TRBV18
CASSPGDGELFF
TGTGCCAGCTCACCAGGGGACGGGGAGCTGTTTTTT
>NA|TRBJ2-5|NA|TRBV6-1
CASRPALKQETQYF
TGTGCCAGCAGACCAGCGCTCAAACAAGAGACCCAGTACTTC
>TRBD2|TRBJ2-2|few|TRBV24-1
CATSDAFGGRELFF
TGTGCCACCAGTGACGCATTTGGCGGGAGAGAGCTGTTTTTT
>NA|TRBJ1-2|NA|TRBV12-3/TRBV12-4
CASSQGAGRNGYTF
TGTGCCAGCAGTCAAGGGGCAGGGAGGAATGGCTACACCTTC
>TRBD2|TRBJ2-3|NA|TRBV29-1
CSVERASGRSDTQYF
TGCAGCGTTGAGAGGGCTAGCGGGAGGTCAGATACGCAGTATTTT
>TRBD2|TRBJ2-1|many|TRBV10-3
CAISEGSSGRSYNEQFF
TGTGCCATCAGTGAGGGGAGTAGCGGGAGATCCTACAATGAGCAGTTCTTC
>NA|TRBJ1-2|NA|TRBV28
CASVEGGWGYTF
TGTGCCAGCGTAGAGGGAGGCTGGGGCTACACCTTC
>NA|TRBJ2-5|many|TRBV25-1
CASSGGETQYF
TGTGCCAGCAGTGGAGGGGAGACCCAGTACTTC
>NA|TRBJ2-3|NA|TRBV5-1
CASSLVIADTQYF
TGCGCCAGCAGCTTGGTTATTGCAGATACGCAGTATTTT